This T cell receptor (beta chain) comes out of a study of response to subunit inactivated influenza vaccine. Study-wide results and limits: Every seasonal influenza vaccination brings in few new T cells, the authors suggested.

TCRdb itself ran the RT-PCR reads through MiXCR, one entry per CDR3 protein. This table holds 400,000 to 650,000 distinct CDR3 sequences, roughly 7.6% found once. The ends were cut back, 0 bases at V and 14 bases at J, with 11 bases in the middle. The CDR3 has 13 amino acids. Germline-derived CDR1 and CDR2 are LGHDT and YNNKEL (reference sequence). As to this clonotype: Its specificity is unknown.

The J gene is TRBJ1-6, the V gene TRBV3-1; D is unresolved. The clonotype comes from a man aged 50 to 69 who received an inactivated influenza vaccine. The specimen comprised PBMCs from blood, sampled around 25 months after vaccination. This CDR3 is CASSQDTDFTLHF. The CDR3, as DNA: TGTGCCAGCAGCCAAGATACGGACTTCACCCTCCACTTT.